Listed below are T cell receptor beta chains from one sample, sequenced in a study of shared clonotypes between healthy human individuals. Using immunoSEQ multiplex PCR, the repertoire was profiled, and TCRdb retains in-frame clones only, with some absent. This table has about 2.4 million clones, just over 90% appearing once. Specimen: naive CD4+ T cells sorted from blood. The receptors shown here come from a man between 18 and 29 years old in good health. Each CDR3 is given with its conserved first and last residue. A D gene is named only where the DNA matches it firmly. Clone sizes are given selectively: once, few, many, or a class where the clone is expanded.

TRBD1,-,TRBJ2-3,TRBV7-3,CASSPQPKQGGDTQYF,TGTGCCAGCAGCCCCCAGCCAAAACAGGGGGGAGATACGCAGTATTTT
TRBD2,-,TRBJ2-1,TRBV5-6,CASSAGLAGVGSSYNEQFF,TGTGCCAGCAGCGCAGGACTAGCGGGAGTTGGTTCGTCCTACAATGAGCAGTTCTTC
-,-,TRBJ2-7,TRBV11-2,CASSQSGAFEQYF,TGTGCCAGCAGCCAAAGCGGAGCTTTCGAGCAGTACTTC
-,-,TRBJ1-1,TRBV4-1,CASSTRQPGSTEAFF,TGCGCCAGCAGCACCCGACAGCCGGGGAGCACTGAAGCTTTCTTT
TRBD2,-,TRBJ2-5,TRBV7-3,CASSLGPSGNQETQYF,TGTGCCAGCAGCTTAGGTCCTAGCGGGAACCAAGAGACCCAGTACTTC
TRBD2,-,TRBJ2-3,TRBV10-1,CASSDGLARTDTQYF,TGCGCCAGCAGCGATGGACTAGCCCGCACAGATACGCAGTATTTT
-,-,TRBJ1-5,TRBV21-1,CASSNRGRSIRGNQPQHF,TGTGCCAGCAGCAACAGGGGACGTTCTATCAGGGGCAATCAGCCCCAGCATTTT
-,-,TRBJ1-1,TRBV10-1,CASSEGGNLEAFF,TGCGCCAGCAGTGAGGGGGGTAACCTTGAAGCTTTCTTT
TRBD2,-,TRBJ2-1,TRBV28,CASSSPGLGSYNEQFF,TGTGCCAGCAGTTCACCGGGACTAGGCTCCTACAATGAGCAGTTCTTC
-,-,TRBJ1-1,TRBV28,CASSLGWGDSVAFF,TGTGCCAGCAGTCTAGGGTGGGGGGACTCGGTAGCTTTCTTT
-,-,TRBJ1-2,TRBV6-5,CASGGVNYGYTF,TGTGCCAGCGGAGGGGTGAACTATGGCTACACCTTC
-,-,TRBJ2-6,TRBV19,CASSIDFRSGANVLTF,TGTGCCAGTAGTATAGATTTCCGCTCTGGGGCCAACGTCCTGACTTTC
-,-,TRBJ1-3,TRBV5-1,CASSITTGSGNTIYF,TGCGCCAGCAGCATAACCACAGGGTCGGGAAACACCATATATTTT
-,-,TRBJ2-7,TRBV7-2,CASSLEGQSSYEQYF,TGTGCCAGCAGCTTAGAGGGGCAAAGCTCCTACGAGCAGTACTTC
-,once,TRBJ2-2,TRBV30,CASGTHPSGELFF,TGTGCCTCCGGGACCCACCCAAGCGGGGAGCTGTTTTTT
-,-,TRBJ1-2,TRBV19,CASSISRGGFYGYTF,TGTGCCAGTAGTATATCCCGCGGGGGGTTCTATGGCTACACCTTC
-,-,TRBJ1-3,TRBV11-2,CASSLVVTDAGNTIYF,TGTGCCAGCAGCTTAGTAGTGACAGACGCTGGAAACACCATATATTTT
TRBD1,-,TRBJ1-2,TRBV28,CASITTGETNYGYTF,TGTGCCAGCATCACCACAGGGGAAACTAACTATGGCTACACCTTC
TRBD1,-,TRBJ2-5,TRBV5-4,CASSSGQQETQYF,TGTGCCAGCAGCTCGGGACAGCAAGAGACCCAGTACTTC
-,-,TRBJ2-2,TRBV9,CASSVGAAPNTGELFF,TGTGCCAGCAGCGTAGGGGCGGCTCCGAACACCGGGGAGCTGTTTTTT
TRBD2,-,TRBJ2-1,TRBV7-9,CASSFISGSMGEQFF,TGTGCCAGCAGCTTTATAAGCGGGAGTATGGGTGAGCAGTTCTTC
-,-,TRBJ2-5,TRBV30,CACTLGVRKQETQYF,TGTGCCTGCACACTGGGGGTTAGAAAACAAGAGACCCAGTACTTC
-,-,TRBJ2-3,TRBV5-6,CASSLPLRGNSDTQYF,TGTGCCAGCAGCTTGCCGCTTCGCGGGAATTCAGATACGCAGTATTTT
TRBD1,-,TRBJ2-2,TRBV5-4,CASSLDRGFLAGELFF,TGTGCCAGCAGCTTAGACAGGGGATTTCTCGCCGGGGAGCTGTTTTTT
-,-,TRBJ1-1,TRBV15,CATSRVSGAGAGMSTEAFF,TGTGCCACCAGCAGAGTTTCTGGGGCGGGGGCCGGGATGAGCACTGAAGCTTTCTTT
-,-,TRBJ1-2,TRBV28,CASSLADRSNYGYTF,TGTGCCAGCAGTTTAGCGGACAGAAGCAACTATGGCTACACCTTC
-,few,TRBJ1-1,TRBV5-1,CASSAQLNTEAFF,TGCGCCAGCAGCGCGCAGCTGAACACTGAAGCTTTCTTT
TRBD2,-,TRBJ2-1,TRBV7-3,CASSKTSGGYNEQFF,TGTGCCAGCAGCAAGACTAGCGGGGGGTACAATGAGCAGTTCTTC
-,few,TRBJ2-2,TRBV25-1,CASSATNTGELFF,TGTGCCAGCAGTGCCACGAACACCGGGGAGCTGTTTTTT
TRBD2,-,TRBJ2-1,TRBV7-9,CASSLGAGVGNEQFF,TGTGCCAGCAGCTTAGGAGCGGGAGTGGGTAATGAGCAGTTCTTC
-,once,TRBJ2-3,TRBV5-1,CASSLGPTDTQYF,TGCGCCAGCAGCTTGGGTCCTACGGATACGCAGTATTTT
TRBD2,-,TRBJ2-5,TRBV6-5,CASRTPGLKQETQYF,TGTGCCAGCAGAACCCCGGGACTAAAACAGGAGACCCAGTACTTC
-,-,TRBJ2-3,TRBV11-2,CASSSEGLTDTQYF,TGTGCCAGCAGCTCGGAGGGACTCACAGATACGCAGTATTTT
-,-,TRBJ1-1,TRBV6-6,CASSLETGPAFF,TGTGCCAGCAGCCTAGAAACAGGTCCGGCTTTCTTT
-,-,TRBJ2-5,TRBV6-1,CASSAGVETQYF,TGTGCCAGCAGCGCAGGGGTAGAGACCCAGTACTTC
-,-,TRBJ1-4,TRBV18,CASSPPGAGEKLFF,TGTGCCAGCTCACCACCGGGAGCGGGGGAAAAACTGTTTTTT
-,-,TRBJ2-3,TRBV6-6,CASRKDSTDTQYF,TGTGCCAGCAGGAAGGACTCGACAGATACGCAGTATTTT
TRBD2,-,TRBJ2-1,TRBV7-2,CASSETSGSVSEQFF,TGTGCCAGCAGCGAAACTAGCGGGAGCGTCTCTGAGCAGTTCTTC
-,once,TRBJ2-5,TRBV13,CASSPDSPGETQYF,TGTGCCAGCAGCCCGGACAGCCCGGGGGAGACCCAGTACTTC
-,-,TRBJ2-5,TRBV18,CASSPRRLLKTQYF,TGTGCCAGCTCACCACGAAGACTGTTGAAGACCCAGTACTTC
-,-,TRBJ2-7,TRBV7-2,CASSVSRDRTYEQYF,TGTGCCAGCAGCGTATCCCGGGACCGTACCTACGAGCAGTACTTC